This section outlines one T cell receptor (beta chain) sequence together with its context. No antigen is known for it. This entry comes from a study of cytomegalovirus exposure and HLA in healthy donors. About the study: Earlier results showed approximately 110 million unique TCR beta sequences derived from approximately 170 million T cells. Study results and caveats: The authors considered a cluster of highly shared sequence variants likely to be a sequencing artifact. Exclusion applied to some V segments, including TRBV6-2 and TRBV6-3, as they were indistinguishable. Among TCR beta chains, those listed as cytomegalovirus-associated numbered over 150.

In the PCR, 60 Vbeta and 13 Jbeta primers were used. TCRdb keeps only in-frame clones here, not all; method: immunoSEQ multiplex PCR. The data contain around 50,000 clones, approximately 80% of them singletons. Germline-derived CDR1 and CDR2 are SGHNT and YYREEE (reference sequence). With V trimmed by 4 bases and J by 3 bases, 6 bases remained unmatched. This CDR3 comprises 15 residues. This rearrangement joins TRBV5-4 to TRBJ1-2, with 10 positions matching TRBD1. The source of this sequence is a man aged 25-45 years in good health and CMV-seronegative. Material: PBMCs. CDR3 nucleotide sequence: TGTGCCAGCAGCCCCGGACAGGGGGTGTACTATGGCTACACCTTC. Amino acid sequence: CASSPGQGVYYGYTF.